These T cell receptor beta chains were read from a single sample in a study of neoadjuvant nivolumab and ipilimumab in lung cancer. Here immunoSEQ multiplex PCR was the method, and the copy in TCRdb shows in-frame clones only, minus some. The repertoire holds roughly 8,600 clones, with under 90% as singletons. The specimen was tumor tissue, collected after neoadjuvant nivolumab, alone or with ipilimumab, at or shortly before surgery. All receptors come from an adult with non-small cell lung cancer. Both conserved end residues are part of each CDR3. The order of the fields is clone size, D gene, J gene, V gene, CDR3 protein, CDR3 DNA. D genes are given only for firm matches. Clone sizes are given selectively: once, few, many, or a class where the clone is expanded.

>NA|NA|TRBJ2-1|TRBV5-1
CASSPTASNEQFF
TGCGCCAGCAGCCCGACCGCGTCCAATGAGCAGTTCTTC
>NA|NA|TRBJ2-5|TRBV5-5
CASSLDPDLGTQYF
TGTGCCAGCAGCTTGGACCCAGACCTGGGGACCCAGTACTTC
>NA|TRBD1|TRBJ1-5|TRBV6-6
CASSWGTENQPQHF
TGTGCCAGCAGTTGGGGGACAGAGAATCAGCCCCAGCATTTT
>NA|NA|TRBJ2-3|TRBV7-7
CASSIDLTDTQYF
TGTGCTAGCAGCATAGACCTCACAGATACGCAGTATTTT
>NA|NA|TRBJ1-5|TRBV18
CASSPKENQPQHF
TGTGCCAGCTCACCAAAGGAAAATCAGCCCCAGCATTTT
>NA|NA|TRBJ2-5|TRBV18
CASSPPGLGTLQETQYF
TGTGCCAGCTCACCGCCCGGGCTCGGAACCCTCCAAGAGACCCAGTACTTC
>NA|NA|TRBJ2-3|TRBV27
CASLRGGPLGTDTQYF
TGTGCCAGCCTTCGGGGCGGGCCCCTCGGCACAGATACGCAGTATTTT
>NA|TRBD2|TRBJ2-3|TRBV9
CASSVGLADYTDTQYF
TGTGCCAGCAGCGTTGGCCTAGCGGACTACACAGATACGCAGTATTTT
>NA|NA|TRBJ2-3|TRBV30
CAWSRDSTDTQYF
TGTGCCTGGAGCCGGGACAGCACAGATACGCAGTATTTT
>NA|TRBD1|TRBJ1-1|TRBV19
CASSRGAGTAMNTEAFF
TGTGCCAGTAGTAGGGGGGCCGGGACAGCTATGAACACTGAAGCTTTCTTT
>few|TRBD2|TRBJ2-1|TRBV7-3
CASSSTGTIPLHEQFF
TGTGCCAGCAGCTCAACCGGGACTATTCCCCTGCATGAGCAGTTCTTC
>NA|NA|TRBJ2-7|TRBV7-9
CASSFRETSYEQYF
TGTGCCAGCAGCTTCCGGGAAACCTCCTACGAGCAGTACTTC
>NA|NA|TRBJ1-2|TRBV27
CASRIGIHYGYTF
TGTGCCAGCAGGATAGGGATTCACTATGGCTACACCTTC
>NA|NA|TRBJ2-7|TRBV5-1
CASTGPSYEQYF
TGCGCCAGCACAGGACCGTCCTACGAGCAGTACTTC
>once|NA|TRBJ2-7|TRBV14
CASSQAVTYEQYF
TGTGCCAGCAGCCAGGCAGTAACCTACGAGCAGTACTTC
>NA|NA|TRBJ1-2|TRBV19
CASNDQTNYGYTF
TGTGCCAGTAATGACCAAACTAACTATGGCTACACCTTC
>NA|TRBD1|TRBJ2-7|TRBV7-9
CASSSTAGQGTEQYF
TGTGCCAGCAGTTCGACCGCGGGACAGGGGACCGAGCAGTACTTC
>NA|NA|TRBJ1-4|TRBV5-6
CASSFGNEKLFF
TGTGCCAGCAGCTTCGGAAATGAAAAACTGTTTTTT
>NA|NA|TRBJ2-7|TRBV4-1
CASSHGQRTEQYF
TGCGCCAGCAGCCACGGACAGCGAACCGAGCAGTACTTC
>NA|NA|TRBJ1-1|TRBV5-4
CASSLSFRDNTEAFF
TGTGCCAGCAGCTTGTCTTTTCGGGATAACACTGAAGCTTTCTTT
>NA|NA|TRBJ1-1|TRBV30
CAWSARYRGTEAFF
TGTGCCTGGAGTGCGAGGTACCGGGGCACTGAAGCTTTCTTT